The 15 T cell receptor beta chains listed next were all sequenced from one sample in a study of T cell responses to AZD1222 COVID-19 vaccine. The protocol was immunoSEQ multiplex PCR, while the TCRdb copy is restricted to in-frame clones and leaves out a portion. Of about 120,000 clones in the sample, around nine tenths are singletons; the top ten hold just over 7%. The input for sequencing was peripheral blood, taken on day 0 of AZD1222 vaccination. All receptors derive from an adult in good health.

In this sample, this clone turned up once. CDR3 sequence (DNA): TGTGCCACCCGGCAGGCAGGGGAAGAGACCCAGTACTTC. Translation: CATRQAGEETQYF. The chain has TRBV28 and TRBJ2-5, with D possibly TRBD1 on 6 matching bases. The germline V gene encodes CDR1 MDHEN and CDR2 SYDVKM. The V and J ends lost 10 bases and 3 bases respectively, with 15 bases between them. This CDR3 comprises 13 residues.

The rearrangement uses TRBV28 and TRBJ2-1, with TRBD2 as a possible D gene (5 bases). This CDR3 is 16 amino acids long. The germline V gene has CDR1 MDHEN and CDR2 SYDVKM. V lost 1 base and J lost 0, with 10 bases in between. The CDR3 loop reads CASSLLAGSSYNEQFF. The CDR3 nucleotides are TGTGCCAGCAGTTTATTGGCGGGTAGCTCCTACAATGAGCAGTTCTTC.

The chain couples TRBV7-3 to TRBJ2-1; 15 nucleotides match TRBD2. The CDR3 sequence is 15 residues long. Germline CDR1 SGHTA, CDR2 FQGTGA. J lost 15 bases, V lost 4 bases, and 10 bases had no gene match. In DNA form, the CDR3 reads TGTGCCAGCAGCTCCCGGACTAGCGGGAGGGCCCAGGTGTTCTTC. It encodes CASSSRTSGRAQVFF. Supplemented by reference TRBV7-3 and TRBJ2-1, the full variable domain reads GAGVSQTPSNKVTEKGKYVELRCDPISGHTALYWYRQSLGQGPEFLIYFQGTGAADDSGLPNDRFFAVRPEGSVSTLKIQRTERGDSAVYLCASSSRTSGRAQVFFGPGTRLTVL.

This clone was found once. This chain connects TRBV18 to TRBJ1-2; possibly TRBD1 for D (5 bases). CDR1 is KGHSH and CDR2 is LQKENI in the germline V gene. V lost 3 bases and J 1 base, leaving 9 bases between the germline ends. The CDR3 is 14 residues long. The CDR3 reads CASSPQQDNYGYTF. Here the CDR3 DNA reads TGTGCCAGCTCACCCCAACAGGATAACTATGGCTACACCTTC. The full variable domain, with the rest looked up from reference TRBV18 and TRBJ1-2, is NAGVMQNPRHLVRRRGQEARLRCSPMKGHSHVYWYRQLPEEGLKFMVYLQKENIIDESGMPKERFSAEFPKEGPSILRIQQVVRGDSAAYFCASSPQQDNYGYTFGSGTRLTVV.

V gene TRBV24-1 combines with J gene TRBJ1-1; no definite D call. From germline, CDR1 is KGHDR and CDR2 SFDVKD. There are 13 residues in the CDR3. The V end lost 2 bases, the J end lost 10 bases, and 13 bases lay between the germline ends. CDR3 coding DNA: TGTGCCACCAGTGATTACCCCGCGGGTAGAGCTTTCTTT. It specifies CATSDYPAGRAFF.

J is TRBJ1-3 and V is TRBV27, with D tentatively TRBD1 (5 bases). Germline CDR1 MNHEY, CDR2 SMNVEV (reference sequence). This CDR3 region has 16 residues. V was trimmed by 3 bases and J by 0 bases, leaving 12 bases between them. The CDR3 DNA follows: TGTGCCAGCAGTTTCGGGGGGACTTCCTCTGGAAACACCATATATTTT. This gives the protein CASSFGGTSSGNTIYF.

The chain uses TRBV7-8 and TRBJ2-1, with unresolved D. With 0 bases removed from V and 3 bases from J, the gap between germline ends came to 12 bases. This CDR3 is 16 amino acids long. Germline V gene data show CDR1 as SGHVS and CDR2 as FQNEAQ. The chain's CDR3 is CASSLAQEWNYNEQFF. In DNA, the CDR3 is TGTGCCAGCAGCTTAGCGCAGGAGTGGAACTACAATGAGCAGTTCTTC.

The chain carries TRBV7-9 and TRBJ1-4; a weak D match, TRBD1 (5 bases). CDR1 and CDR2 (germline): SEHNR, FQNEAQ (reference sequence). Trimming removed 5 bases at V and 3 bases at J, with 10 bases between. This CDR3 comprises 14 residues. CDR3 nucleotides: TGTGCCAGCAGCCTTAACAGGCCTAATGAAAAACTGTTTTTT. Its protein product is CASSLNRPNEKLFF.

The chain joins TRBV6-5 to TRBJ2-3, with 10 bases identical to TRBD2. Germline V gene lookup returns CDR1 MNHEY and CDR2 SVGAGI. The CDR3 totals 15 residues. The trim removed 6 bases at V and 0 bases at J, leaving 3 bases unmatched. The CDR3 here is CASRRTSGSTDTQYF. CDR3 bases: TGTGCCAGCAGGAGGACTAGCGGTAGCACAGATACGCAGTATTTT.

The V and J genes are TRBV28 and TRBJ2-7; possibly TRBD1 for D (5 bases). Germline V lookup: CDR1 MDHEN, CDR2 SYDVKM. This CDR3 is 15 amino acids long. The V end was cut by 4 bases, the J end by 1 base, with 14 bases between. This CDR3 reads CASSSIDSVSYEQYF. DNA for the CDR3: TGTGCCAGCAGTTCCATCGACAGCGTATCCTACGAGCAGTACTTC.

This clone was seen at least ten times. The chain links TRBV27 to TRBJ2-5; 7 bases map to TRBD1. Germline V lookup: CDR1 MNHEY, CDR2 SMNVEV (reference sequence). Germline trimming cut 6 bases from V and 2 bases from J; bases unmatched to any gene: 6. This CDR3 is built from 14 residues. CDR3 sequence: CASSRQGVQETQYF. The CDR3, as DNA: TGTGCCAGCAGCCGACAGGGTGTGCAAGAGACCCAGTACTTC.

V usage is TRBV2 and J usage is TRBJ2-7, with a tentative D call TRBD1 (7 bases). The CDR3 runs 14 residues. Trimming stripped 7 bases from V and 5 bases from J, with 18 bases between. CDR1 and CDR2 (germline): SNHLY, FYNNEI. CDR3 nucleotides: TGTGCCAGCATCGAAGGAGGGGGCATCGACGAGCAGTACTTC. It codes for CASIEGGGIDEQYF. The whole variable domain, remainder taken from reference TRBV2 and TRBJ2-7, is EPEVTQTPSHQVTQMGQEVILRCVPISNHLYFYWYRQILGQKVEFLVSFYNNEISEKSEIFDDQFSVERPDGSNFTLKIRSTKLEDSAMYFCASIEGGGIDEQYFGPGTRLTVT.

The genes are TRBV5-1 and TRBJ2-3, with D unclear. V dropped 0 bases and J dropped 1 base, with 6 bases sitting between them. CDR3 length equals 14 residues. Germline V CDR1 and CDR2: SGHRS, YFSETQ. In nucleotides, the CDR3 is TGCGCCAGCAGCTTGGATCGGGGCACAGATACGCAGTATTTT. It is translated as CASSLDRGTDTQYF. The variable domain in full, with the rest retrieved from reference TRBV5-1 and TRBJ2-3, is KAGVTQTPRYLIKTRGQQVTLSCSPISGHRSVSWYQQTPGQGLQFLFEYFSETQRNKGNFPGRFSGRQFSNSRSEMNVSTLELGDSALYLCASSLDRGTDTQYFGPGTRLTVL.

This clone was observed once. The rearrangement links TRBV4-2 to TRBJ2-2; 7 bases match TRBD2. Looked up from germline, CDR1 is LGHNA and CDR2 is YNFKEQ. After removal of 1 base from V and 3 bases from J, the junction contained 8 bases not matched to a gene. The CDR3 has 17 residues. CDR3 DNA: TGTGCCAGCAGCCAAGTCTCCCGCCGGGAGGACACCGGGGAGCTGTTTTTT. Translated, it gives CASSQVSRREDTGELFF.

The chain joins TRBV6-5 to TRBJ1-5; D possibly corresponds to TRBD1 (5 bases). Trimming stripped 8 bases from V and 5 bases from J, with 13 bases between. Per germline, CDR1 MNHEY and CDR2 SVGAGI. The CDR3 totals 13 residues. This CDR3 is CASQSGDYQPQHF. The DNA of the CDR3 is TGTGCCAGCCAGTCGGGGGACTATCAGCCCCAGCATTTT.